The clone carrying this T cell receptor (beta chain) was observed a few times. This same CDR3 is encoded by further DNA sequences in the sample. Germline loops: CDR1 SEHNR, CDR2 FQNEAQ (reference sequence). V was trimmed by 2 bases and J by 1 base, leaving 5 bases between them. CDR3 length equals 13 residues. This specimen comes from a study of cytomegalovirus exposure and HLA in healthy donors. The PCR made use of 60 Vbeta and 13 Jbeta primers. The protocol was immunoSEQ multiplex PCR, while the TCRdb copy is restricted to in-frame clones and leaves out a portion. The data hold about 120,000 clones, with roughly 82% observed a single time.

Sequencing used PBMCs. The sequence was obtained from a woman aged 18-35 years in good health and CMV-seronegative. The J gene is TRBJ1-1, the V gene TRBV7-9, with D possibly matching TRBD1 (5 bases). The CDR3 DNA reads as TGTGCCAGCAGCTTAACAGGGAACACTGAAGCTTTCTTT. This sequence encodes CASSLTGNTEAFF.